Listed below are T cell receptor beta chains from one sample, sequenced in a study of shared clonotypes between healthy human individuals. Profiled with immunoSEQ multiplex PCR; TCRdb holds only in-frame clones, not every one. The table includes hundreds of thousands of clones, about 98% detected once. The sample taken for sequencing was naive CD8+ T cells sorted from blood. These receptor sequences come from a young man in good health. The CDR3 runs from the conserved cysteine through the conserved F or W. The D gene is left open where the match is weak. The size entry is marked missing in some rows and otherwise reads once, few, many or a size class.

V	D	size	J	DNA	CDR3
TRBV28	TRBD2	.	TRBJ2-7	TGTGCCAGCAGGGGAGGGACTTCCTACGAGCAGTACTTC	CASRGGTSYEQYF
TRBV11-2	.	few	TRBJ2-7	TGTGCCAGCAGCTTAGTAGGTGATTCCTACGAGCAGTACTTC	CASSLVGDSYEQYF
TRBV9	.	once	TRBJ2-7	TGTGCCAGCAGCACGGGACCGAATTACGAGCAGTACTTC	CASSTGPNYEQYF
TRBV10-3	TRBD1	.	TRBJ2-2	TGTGCCATCAGTGGGGACCGGGACAGGGAAACCGGGGAGCTGTTTTTT	CAISGDRDRETGELFF
TRBV27	.	.	TRBJ2-1	TGTGCCAGCAGCCTATTGGGGGTTGGTATGGGGGATGAGCAGTTCTTC	CASSLLGVGMGDEQFF
TRBV7-8	TRBD2	.	TRBJ2-1	TGTGCCAGCAGCTTACTAGCGGGAGGTGAGCAGTTCTTC	CASSLLAGGEQFF
TRBV7-6	.	.	TRBJ2-7	TGTGCCAGCAGCTTTATAGCAGACGGGGTCGAGCAGTACTTC	CASSFIADGVEQYF
TRBV5-1	TRBD2	.	TRBJ2-5	TGCGCCAGCAGCTTCGGTACTAGCGGGAGTAGGGTGGCTCAGTACTTC	CASSFGTSGSRVAQYF
TRBV7-7	TRBD2	.	TRBJ2-1	TGTGCTAGCAGCCAAGGACTAGCCTCCTACAATGAGCAGTTCTTC	CASSQGLASYNEQFF
TRBV25-1	.	.	TRBJ2-2	TGTGCCAGCTCCCGAGGGGGGAACGGGGAGCTGTTTTTT	CASSRGGNGELFF
TRBV2	TRBD2	.	TRBJ2-3	TGTGCCAGCAGTGAGGGACTAGCTAGCACAGATACGCAGTATTTT	CASSEGLASTDTQYF